Many counts were recorded for the clone carrying this T cell receptor (beta chain). Its specificity is unknown. This sample was taken from a study of T-cell reconstitution after alpha-beta-depleted transplantation in children. Molecular barcoding with unique molecular identifiers was used for the TCRbeta library. TCRdb re-called the PCR reads with MiXCR, one entry per CDR3 protein. Here the sample spans tens of thousands of distinct CDR3 sequences, just under 5% being singletons. The CDR3 extends over 13 amino acids. The germline gives CDR1 MNHEY, CDR2 SVGEGT. V gave up 0 bases and J gave up 7 bases, with 6 bases separating them. Study outcomes and limitations: From newly produced T cells came most of the T-cell counts and diversity one year after transplant. Several hundred graft clones that had expanded were reportedly the source of alpha-beta T cells about two months after transplant. The high TCRbeta diversity at day 60 in some patients came from surviving recipient T cells and thymic progenitors.

This specimen was PBMCs, mostly from graft donor cells, taken 180 days after TCRalphabeta/CD19-depleted stem cell transplant. The receptor comes from a boy less than two years old who had a stem cell transplant for acute myeloid leukemia, so the T cells may come from the graft donor. The chain uses TRBV6-2 or TRBV6-3 and TRBJ2-2; no firm D call. CDR3 in amino acids: CASSYSLGGELFF. Written as DNA, the CDR3 is TGTGCCAGCAGTTACTCGTTAGGCGGGGAGCTGTTTTTT.